This TCR beta chain came from a study of cytotoxic CD8 clonotypes in ibrutinib-treated CLL. V dropped 2 bases and J dropped 5; count of bases not matched to a gene: 6. The CDR3 consists of 14 residues. Germline V gene data show CDR1 as SGDLS and CDR2 as YYNGEE. The protocol was immunoSEQ multiplex PCR, while the TCRdb copy is restricted to in-frame clones and leaves out a portion. This table holds 150,000 to 250,000 clones, over 55% found once. This TCR was sampled from a human donor with chronic lymphocytic leukemia. Sequenced here: PBMCs, sampled after 24 months of ibrutinib treatment. V and J are TRBV9 and TRBJ2-5; the match to TRBD2 covers 7 bases. CDR3 bases: TGTGCCAGCAGCGTGGCCGGGGGGATGGAGACCCAGTACTTC. Translating gives CASSVAGGMETQYF.